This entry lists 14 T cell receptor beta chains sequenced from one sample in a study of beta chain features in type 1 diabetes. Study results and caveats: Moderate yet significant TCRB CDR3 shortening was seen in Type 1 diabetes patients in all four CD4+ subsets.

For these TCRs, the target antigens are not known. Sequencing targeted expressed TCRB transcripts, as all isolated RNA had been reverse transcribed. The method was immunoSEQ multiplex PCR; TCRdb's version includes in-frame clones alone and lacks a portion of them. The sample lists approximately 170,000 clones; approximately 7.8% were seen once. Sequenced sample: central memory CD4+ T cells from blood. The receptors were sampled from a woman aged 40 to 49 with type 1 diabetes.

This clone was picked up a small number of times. CDR3 region: CASRRGSYEQYF. In DNA form, the CDR3 reads TGTGCCAGCAGAAGGGGGTCCTACGAGCAGTACTTC. The gene calls are TRBV7-8 and TRBJ2-7; perhaps TRBD1 as D (6 bases). The CDR3 is 12 residues long. V was shortened by 6 bases and J by 1 base, with 7 bases between the two germline ends. CDR1 and CDR2 (germline): SGHVS, FQNEAQ.

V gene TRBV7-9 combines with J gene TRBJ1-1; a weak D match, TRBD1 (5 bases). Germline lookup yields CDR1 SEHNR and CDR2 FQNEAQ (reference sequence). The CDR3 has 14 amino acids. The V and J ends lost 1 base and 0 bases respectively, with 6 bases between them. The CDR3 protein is CASSLGDLNTEAFF. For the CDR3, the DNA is TGTGCCAGCAGCTTAGGGGACTTGAACACTGAAGCTTTCTTT. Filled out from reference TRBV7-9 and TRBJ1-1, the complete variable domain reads DTGVSQNPRHKITKRGQNVTFRCDPISEHNRLYWYRQTLGQGPEFLTYFQNEAQLEKSRLLSDRFSAERPKGSFSTLEIQRTEQGDSAMYLCASSLGDLNTEAFFGQGTRLTVV.

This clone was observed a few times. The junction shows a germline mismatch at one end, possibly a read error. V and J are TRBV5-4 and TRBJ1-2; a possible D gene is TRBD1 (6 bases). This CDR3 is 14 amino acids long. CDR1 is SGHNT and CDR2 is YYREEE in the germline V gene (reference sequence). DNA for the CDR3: TGCGCCAGCAGCCCCCGCGGGGGCACGTATGGCTACACCTTC. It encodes CASSPRGGTYGYTF.

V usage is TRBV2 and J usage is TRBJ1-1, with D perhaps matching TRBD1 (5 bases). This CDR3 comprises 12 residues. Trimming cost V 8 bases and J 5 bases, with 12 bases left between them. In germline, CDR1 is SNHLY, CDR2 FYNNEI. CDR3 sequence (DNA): TGTGCCAGCGGACGGGACTTGACTGAAGCTTTCTTT. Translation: CASGRDLTEAFF.

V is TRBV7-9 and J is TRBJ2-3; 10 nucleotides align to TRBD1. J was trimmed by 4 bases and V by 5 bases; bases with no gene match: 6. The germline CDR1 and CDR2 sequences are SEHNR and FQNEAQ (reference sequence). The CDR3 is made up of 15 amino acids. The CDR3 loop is CASSDGTGEADTQYF. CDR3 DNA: TGTGCCAGCAGCGACGGGACAGGGGAGGCAGATACGCAGTATTTT.

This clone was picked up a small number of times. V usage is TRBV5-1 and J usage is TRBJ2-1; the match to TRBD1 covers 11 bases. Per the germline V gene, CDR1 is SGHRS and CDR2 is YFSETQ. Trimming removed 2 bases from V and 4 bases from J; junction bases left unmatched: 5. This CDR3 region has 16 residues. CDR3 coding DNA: TGCGCCAGCAGCTTCGGGACAGGGGGTCTATACAATGAGCAGTTCTTC. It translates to CASSFGTGGLYNEQFF.

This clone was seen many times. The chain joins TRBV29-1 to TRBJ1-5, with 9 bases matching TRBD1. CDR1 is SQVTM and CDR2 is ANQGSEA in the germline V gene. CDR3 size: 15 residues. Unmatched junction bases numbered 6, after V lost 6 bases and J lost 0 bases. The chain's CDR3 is CSVGQGGLSNQPQHF. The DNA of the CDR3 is TGCAGCGTGGGACAGGGTGGTCTTAGCAATCAGCCCCAGCATTTT. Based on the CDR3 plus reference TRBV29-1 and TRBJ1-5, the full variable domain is SAVISQKPSRDICQRGTSLTIQCQVDSQVTMMFWYRQQPGQSLTLIATANQGSEATYESGFVIDKFPISRPNLTFSTLTVSNMSPEDSSIYLCSVGQGGLSNQPQHFGDGTRLSIL.

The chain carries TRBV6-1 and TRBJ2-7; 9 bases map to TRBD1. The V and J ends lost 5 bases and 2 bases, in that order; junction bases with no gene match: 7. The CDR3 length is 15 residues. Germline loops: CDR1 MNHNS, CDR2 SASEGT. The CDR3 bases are TGTGCCAGCAGTTCACCGGGACAGGGAACCTACGAGCAGTACTTC. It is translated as CASSSPGQGTYEQYF.

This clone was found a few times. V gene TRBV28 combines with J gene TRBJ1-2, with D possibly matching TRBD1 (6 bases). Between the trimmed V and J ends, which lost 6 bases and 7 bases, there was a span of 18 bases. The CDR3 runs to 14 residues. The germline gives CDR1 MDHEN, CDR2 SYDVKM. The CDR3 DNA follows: TGTGCCAGCAGCCCCAGGGGACCCACCCTTGGCTACACCTTC. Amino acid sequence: CASSPRGPTLGYTF.

The CDR3 bases are TGCGCCAGCAGCCTTTGGACAGGGGATCAGCCCCAGCATTTT. Translated: CASSLWTGDQPQHF. The chain is built from TRBV4-1 and TRBJ1-5, with 9 nucleotides matching TRBD1. Germline loops: CDR1 MGHRA, CDR2 YSYEKL. The J segment lost 5 bases and the V segment lost 4 bases, leaving 3 bases of the junction unmatched. The CDR3 is 14 residues long.

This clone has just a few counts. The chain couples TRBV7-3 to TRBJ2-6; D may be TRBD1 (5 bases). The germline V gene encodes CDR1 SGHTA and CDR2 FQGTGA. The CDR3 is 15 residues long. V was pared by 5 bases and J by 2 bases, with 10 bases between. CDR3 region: CASSATRAGANVLTF. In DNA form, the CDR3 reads TGTGCCAGCAGCGCCACCAGGGCTGGGGCCAACGTCCTGACTTTC. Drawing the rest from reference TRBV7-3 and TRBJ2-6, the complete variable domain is GAGVSQTPSNKVTEKGKYVELRCDPISGHTALYWYRQSLGQGPEFLIYFQGTGAADDSGLPNDRFFAVRPEGSVSTLKIQRTERGDSAVYLCASSATRAGANVLTFGAGSRLTVL.

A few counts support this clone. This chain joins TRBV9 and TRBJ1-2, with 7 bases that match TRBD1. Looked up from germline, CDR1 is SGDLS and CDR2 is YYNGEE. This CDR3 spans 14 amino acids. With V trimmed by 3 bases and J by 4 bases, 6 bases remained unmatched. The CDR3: CASSASTGIYGYTF. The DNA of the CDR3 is TGTGCCAGCAGCGCCTCGACAGGGATCTATGGCTACACCTTC. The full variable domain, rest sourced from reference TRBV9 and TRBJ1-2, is DSGVTQTPKHLITATGQRVTLRCSPRSGDLSVYWYQQSLDQGLQFLIQYYNGEERAKGNILERFSAQQFPDLHSELNLSSLELGDSALYFCASSASTGIYGYTFGSGTRLTVV.

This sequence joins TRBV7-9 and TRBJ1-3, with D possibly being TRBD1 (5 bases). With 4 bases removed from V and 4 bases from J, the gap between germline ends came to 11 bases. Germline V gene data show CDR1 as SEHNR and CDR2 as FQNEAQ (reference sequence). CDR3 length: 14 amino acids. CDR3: CASSSGGFGNTIYF. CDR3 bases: TGTGCCAGCAGCTCCGGGGGATTCGGAAACACCATATATTTT.

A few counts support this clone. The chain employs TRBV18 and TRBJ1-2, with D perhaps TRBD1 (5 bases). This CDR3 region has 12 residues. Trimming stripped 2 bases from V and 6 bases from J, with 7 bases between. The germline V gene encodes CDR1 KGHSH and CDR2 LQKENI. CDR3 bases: TGTGCCAGCTCACCAGCAGGGCATGGCTACACCTTC. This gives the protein CASSPAGHGYTF.